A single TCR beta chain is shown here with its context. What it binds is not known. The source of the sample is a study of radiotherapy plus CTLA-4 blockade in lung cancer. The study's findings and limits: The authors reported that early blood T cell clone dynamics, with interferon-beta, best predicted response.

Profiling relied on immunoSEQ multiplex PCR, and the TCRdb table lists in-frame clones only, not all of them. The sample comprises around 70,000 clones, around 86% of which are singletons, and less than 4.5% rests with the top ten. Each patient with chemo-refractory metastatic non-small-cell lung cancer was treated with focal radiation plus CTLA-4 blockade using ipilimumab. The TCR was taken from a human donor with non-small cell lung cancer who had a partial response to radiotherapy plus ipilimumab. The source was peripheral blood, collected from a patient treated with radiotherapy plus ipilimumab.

CDR3 in amino acids: CAWSVSGFQPQHF. CDR3 coding DNA: TGTGCCTGGAGTGTATCGGGTTTTCAGCCCCAGCATTTT. The chain combines TRBV30 with TRBJ1-5; D uncertain. V was pared by 0 bases and J by 6 bases, with 9 bases between. The CDR3 contains 13 residues. Per the germline V gene, CDR1 is GTSNPN and CDR2 is SVGIG (reference sequence).